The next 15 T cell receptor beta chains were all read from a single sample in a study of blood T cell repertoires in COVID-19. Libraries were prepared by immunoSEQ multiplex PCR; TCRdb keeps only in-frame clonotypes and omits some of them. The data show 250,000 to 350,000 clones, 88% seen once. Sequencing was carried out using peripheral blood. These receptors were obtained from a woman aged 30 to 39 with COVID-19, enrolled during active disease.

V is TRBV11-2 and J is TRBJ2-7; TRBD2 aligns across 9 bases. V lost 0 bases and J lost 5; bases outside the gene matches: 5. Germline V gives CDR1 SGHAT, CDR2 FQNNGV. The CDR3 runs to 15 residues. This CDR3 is CASSLESSGINEQYF. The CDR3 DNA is TGTGCCAGCAGCTTAGAGTCTAGCGGGATCAACGAGCAGTACTTC.

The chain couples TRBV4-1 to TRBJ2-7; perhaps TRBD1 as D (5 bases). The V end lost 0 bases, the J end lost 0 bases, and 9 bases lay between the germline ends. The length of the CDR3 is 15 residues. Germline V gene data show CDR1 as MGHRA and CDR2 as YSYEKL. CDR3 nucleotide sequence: TGCGCCAGCAGCCAAGACTCGGACACCTCCTACGAGCAGTACTTC. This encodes CASSQDSDTSYEQYF.

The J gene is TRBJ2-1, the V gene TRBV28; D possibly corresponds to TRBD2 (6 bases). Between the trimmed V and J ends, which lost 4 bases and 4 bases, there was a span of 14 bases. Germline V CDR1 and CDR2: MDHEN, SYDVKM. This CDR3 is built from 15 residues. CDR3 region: CASSSSASSYNEQFF. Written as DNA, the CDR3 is TGTGCCAGCAGTTCTAGCGCCTCTTCTTACAATGAGCAGTTCTTC.

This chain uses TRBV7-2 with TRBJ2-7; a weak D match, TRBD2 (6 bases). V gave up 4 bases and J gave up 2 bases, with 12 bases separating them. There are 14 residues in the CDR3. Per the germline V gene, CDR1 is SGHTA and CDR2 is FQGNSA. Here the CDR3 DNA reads TGTGCCAGCAGCTCTTCCGGAGGGCCCTACGAGCAGTACTTC. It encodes CASSSSGGPYEQYF.

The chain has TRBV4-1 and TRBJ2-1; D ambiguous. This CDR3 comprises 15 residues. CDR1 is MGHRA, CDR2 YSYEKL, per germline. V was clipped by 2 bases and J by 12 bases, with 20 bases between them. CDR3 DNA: TGCGCCAGCAGCCAAAGCCCCCCGGGTAGAAACGCGCAGTTCTTC. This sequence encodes CASSQSPPGRNAQFF.

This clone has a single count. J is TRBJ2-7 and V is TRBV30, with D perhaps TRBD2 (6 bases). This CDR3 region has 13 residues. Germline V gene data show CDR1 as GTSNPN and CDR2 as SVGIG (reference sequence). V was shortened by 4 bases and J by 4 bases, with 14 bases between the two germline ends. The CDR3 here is CAWTLGGRYEQYF. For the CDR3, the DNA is TGTGCCTGGACTCTCGGGGGAAGGTACGAGCAGTACTTC.

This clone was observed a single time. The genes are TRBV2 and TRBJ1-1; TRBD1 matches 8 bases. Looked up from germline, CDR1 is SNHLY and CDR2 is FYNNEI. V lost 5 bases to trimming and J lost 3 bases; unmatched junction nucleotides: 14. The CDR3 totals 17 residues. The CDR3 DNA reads TGTGCCAGCAGTATTCACTTGGACAGGGCGAAGGACACTGAAGCTTTCTTT. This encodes CASSIHLDRAKDTEAFF.

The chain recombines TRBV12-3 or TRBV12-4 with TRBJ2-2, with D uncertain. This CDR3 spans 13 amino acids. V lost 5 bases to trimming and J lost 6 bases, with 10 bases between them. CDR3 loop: CASSPFGSGELFF. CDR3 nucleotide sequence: TGTGCCAGCAGTCCCTTCGGTTCCGGGGAGCTGTTTTTT.

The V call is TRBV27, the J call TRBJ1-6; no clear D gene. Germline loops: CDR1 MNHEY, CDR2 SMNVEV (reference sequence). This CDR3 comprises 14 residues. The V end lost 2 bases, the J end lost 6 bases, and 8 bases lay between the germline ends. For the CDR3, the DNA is TGTGCCAGCAGTTTACGGGAAATTAATTCACCCCTCCACTTT. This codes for CASSLREINSPLHF.

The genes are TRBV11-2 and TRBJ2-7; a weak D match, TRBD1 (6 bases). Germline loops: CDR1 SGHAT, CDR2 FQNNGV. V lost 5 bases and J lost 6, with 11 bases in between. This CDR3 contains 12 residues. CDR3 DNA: TGTGCCAGCAGCCCGCGGACAGCCGAGCAGTACTTC. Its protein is CASSPRTAEQYF.

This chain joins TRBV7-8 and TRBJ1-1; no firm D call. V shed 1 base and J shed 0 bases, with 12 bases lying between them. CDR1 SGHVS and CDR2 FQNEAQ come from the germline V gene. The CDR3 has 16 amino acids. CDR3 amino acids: CASSLVPSPMNTEAFF. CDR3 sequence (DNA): TGTGCCAGCAGCTTAGTTCCATCCCCCATGAACACTGAAGCTTTCTTT.

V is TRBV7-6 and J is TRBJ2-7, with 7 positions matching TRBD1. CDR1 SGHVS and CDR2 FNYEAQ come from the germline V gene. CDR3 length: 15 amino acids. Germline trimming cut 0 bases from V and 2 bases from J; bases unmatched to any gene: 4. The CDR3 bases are TGTGCCAGCAGCTTAGCACCGGGACAGCCCTACGAGCAGTACTTC. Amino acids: CASSLAPGQPYEQYF.

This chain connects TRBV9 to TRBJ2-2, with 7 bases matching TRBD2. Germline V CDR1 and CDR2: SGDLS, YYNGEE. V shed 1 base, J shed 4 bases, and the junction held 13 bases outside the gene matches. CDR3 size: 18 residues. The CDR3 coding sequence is TGTGCCAGCAGCGTATCCCCCATCGCGGGAGTGTTCACCGGGGAGCTGTTTTTT. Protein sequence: CASSVSPIAGVFTGELFF.

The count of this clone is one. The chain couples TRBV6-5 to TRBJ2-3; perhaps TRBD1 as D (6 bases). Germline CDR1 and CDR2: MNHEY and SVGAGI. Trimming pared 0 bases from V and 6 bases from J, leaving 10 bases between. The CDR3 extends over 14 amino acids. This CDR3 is CASSYSDRTDTQYF. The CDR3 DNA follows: TGTGCCAGCAGTTACTCCGACAGGACGGATACGCAGTATTTT.

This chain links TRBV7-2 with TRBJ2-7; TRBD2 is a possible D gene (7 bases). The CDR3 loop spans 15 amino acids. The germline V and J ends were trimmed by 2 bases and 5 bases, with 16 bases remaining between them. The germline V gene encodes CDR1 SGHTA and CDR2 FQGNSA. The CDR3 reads CASSLFRAGANEQYF. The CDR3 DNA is TGTGCCAGCAGCTTATTCAGGGCGGGGGCAAACGAGCAGTACTTC. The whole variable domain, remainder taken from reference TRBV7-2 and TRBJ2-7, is GAGVSQSPSNKVTEKGKDVELRCDPISGHTALYWYRQSLGQGLEFLIYFQGNSAPDKSGLPSDRFSAERTGGSVSTLTIQRTQQEDSAVYLCASSLFRAGANEQYFGPGTRLTVT.